Given below is one T cell receptor beta chain in context. Germline assignment: CDR1 MNHEY and CDR2 SMNVEV (reference sequence). The CDR3 runs to 13 residues. Unmatched junction bases numbered 6, after V lost 5 bases and J lost 7 bases. Generated by immunoSEQ multiplex PCR, the TCRdb table keeps only in-frame clones and is missing some. The table includes some 73,000 clones, around 82% detected once. The sample is drawn from a study of blood T cell repertoires in COVID-19. The sequence was obtained from a human donor in a cohort sampled during active COVID-19. The sequenced sample was peripheral blood. The chain has TRBV27 and TRBJ1-2; 8 positions match TRBD1. CDR3 nucleotides: TGTGCCAGCAGTCGGACAGGGAAAGGTGGCTACACCTTC. Protein sequence: CASSRTGKGGYTF.